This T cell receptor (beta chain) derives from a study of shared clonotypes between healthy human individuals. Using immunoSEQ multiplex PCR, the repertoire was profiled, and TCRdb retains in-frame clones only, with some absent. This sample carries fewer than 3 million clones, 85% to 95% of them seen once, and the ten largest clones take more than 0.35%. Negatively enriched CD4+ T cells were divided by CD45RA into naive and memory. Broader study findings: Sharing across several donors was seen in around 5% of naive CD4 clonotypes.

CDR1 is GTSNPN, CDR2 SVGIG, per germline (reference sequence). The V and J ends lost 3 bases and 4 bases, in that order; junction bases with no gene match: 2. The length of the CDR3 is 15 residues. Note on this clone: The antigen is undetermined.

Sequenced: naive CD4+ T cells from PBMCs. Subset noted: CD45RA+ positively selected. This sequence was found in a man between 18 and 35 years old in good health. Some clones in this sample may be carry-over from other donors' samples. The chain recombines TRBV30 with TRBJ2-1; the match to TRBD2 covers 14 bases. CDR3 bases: TGTGCCTGGAGGACTAGCGGGAGGGAATACAATGAGCAGTTCTTC. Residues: CAWRTSGREYNEQFF.